These 2 T cell receptor beta chains share one sample of origin, sequenced in a study of shared clonotypes between healthy human individuals. TCRdb's table, derived via immunoSEQ multiplex PCR, lists solely in-frame clones and lacks some. The sample carries 550,000 to 700,000 clones, approximately 73% recorded once. Sequenced input: memory CD4+ T cells sorted from blood. Subset meaning: CD45RA-negative fraction. The receptors were sampled from a woman between 25 and 40 years old in good health.

The V call is TRBV2, the J call TRBJ1-1; weak D call: TRBD1 (6 bases). Germline CDR1 SNHLY, CDR2 FYNNEI. This CDR3 has 16 residues. Trimming left V 10 bases short and J 2 bases short, with 23 bases between. The CDR3 region has the DNA TGTGCCACCACGGACGACAGGCCCTTATCCAACACTGAAGCTTTCTTT. This sequence encodes CATTDDRPLSNTEAFF.

Only a few counts were recorded for this clone. The rearrangement uses TRBV15 and TRBJ1-4; weak D call: TRBD1 (5 bases). CDR3 length equals 16 residues. Germline CDR1 is LNHNV and CDR2 is YYDKDF (reference sequence). V was shortened by 1 base and J by 8 bases, with 17 bases between the two germline ends. In DNA form, the CDR3 reads TGTGCCACCAGCAGAGCGAAGACAGCGAACGAGGAAAAACTGTTTTTT. Its translation is CATSRAKTANEEKLFF.